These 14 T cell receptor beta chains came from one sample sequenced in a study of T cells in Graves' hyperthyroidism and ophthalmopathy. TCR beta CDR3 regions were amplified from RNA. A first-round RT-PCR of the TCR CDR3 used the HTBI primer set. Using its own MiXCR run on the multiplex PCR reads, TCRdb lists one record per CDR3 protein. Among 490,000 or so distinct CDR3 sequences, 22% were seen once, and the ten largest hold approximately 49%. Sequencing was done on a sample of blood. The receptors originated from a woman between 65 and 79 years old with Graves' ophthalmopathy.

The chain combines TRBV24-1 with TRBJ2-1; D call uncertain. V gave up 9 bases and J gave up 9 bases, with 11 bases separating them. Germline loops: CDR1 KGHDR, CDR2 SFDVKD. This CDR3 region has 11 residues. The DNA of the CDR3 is TGTGCCACCTCCTCGTATGGTGAGCAGTTCTTC. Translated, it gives CATSSYGEQFF.

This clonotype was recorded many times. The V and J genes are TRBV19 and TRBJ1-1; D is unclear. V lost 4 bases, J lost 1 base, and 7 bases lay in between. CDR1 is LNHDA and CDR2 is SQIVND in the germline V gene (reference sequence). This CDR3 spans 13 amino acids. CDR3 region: CASSTVGNTEAFF. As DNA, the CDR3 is TGTGCCAGTAGTACGGTGGGGAACACTGAAGCTTTCTTT.

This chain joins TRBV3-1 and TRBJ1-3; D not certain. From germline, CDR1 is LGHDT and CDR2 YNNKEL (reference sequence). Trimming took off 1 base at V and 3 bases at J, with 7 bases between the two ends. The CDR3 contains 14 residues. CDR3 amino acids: CASSQGIHGNTIYF. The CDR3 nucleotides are TGTGCCAGCAGCCAAGGGATACATGGAAACACCATATATTTT.

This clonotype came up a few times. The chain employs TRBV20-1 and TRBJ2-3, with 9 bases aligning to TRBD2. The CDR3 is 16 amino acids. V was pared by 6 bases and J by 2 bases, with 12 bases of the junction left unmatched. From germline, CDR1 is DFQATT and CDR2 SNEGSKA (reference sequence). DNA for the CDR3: TGCAGTGCAAAAGGTGGCGGGAGGGCCCCCACAGATACGCAGTATTTT. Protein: CSAKGGGRAPTDTQYF.

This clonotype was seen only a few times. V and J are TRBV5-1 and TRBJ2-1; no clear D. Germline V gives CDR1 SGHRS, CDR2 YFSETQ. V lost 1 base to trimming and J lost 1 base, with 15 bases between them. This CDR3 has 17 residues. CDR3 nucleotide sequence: TGCGCCAGCAGCTTGCGGCCGTTGGCTAGTTCCTACAATGAGCAGTTCTTC. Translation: CASSLRPLASSYNEQFF.

DNA of the CDR3: TGTGCCAGCAGCTTAGACACCGGGACGGCTACCTACGAGCAGTACTTC. It encodes CASSLDTGTATYEQYF. The chain is built from TRBV7-8 and TRBJ2-7; D may match TRBD1 or TRBD2 (5 bases each). V was clipped by 1 base and J by 2 bases, with 15 bases between them. The CDR3 covers 16 residues. Germline lookup yields CDR1 SGHVS and CDR2 FQNEAQ. Together with reference TRBV7-8 and TRBJ2-7, the CDR3 gives the full variable domain: GAGVSQSPRYKVAKRGQDVALRCDPISGHVSLFWYQQALGQGPEFLTYFQNEAQLDKSGLPSDRFFAERPEGSVSTLKIQRTQQEDSAVYLCASSLDTGTATYEQYFGPGTRLTVT.

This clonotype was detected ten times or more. In DNA, the CDR3 is TGTGCCAGCGGTTCCGGGACGGTGAGCTCCTACGAGCAGTACTTC. Protein: CASGSGTVSSYEQYF. This chain links TRBV2 with TRBJ2-7; D assignment may be TRBD1 or TRBD2 (5 bases each). Germline CDR1 is SNHLY and CDR2 is FYNNEI. The CDR3 is 15 amino acids. The V gene lost 8 bases and the J gene lost 0 bases, with 17 bases spanning the gap.

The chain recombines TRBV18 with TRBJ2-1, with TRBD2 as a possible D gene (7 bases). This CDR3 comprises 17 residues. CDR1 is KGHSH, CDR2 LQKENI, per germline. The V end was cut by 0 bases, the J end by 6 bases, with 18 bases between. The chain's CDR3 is CASSPPVSGDNFNEQFF. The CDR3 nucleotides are TGTGCCAGCTCACCACCCGTGAGCGGGGACAATTTCAATGAGCAGTTCTTC.

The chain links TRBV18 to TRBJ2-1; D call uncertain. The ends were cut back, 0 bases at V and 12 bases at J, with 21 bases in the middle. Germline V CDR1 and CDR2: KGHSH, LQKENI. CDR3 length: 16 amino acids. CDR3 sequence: CASSPPKSGSTPRQFF. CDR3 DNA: TGTGCCAGCTCACCACCGAAAAGTGGTTCGACTCCTCGGCAGTTCTTC.

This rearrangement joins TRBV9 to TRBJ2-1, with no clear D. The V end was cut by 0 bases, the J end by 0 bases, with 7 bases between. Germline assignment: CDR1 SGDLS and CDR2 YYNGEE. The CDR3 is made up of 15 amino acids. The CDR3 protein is CASSVGAPSYNEQFF. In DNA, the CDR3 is TGTGCCAGCAGCGTAGGAGCCCCCTCCTACAATGAGCAGTTCTTC.

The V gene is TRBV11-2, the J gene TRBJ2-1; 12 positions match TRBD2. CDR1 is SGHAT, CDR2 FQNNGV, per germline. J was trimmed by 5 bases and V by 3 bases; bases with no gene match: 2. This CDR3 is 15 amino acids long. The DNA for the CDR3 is TGTGCCAGCAGCTTCGGACTAGCGGGGCACAATGAGCAGTTCTTC. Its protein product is CASSFGLAGHNEQFF.

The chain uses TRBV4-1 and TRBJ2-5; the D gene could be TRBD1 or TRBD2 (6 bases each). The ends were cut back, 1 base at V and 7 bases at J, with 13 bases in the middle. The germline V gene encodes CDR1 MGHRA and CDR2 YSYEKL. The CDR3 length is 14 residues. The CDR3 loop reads CASSQGQAGGTQYF. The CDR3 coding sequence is TGCGCCAGCAGCCAAGGACAGGCCGGGGGGACCCAGTACTTC.

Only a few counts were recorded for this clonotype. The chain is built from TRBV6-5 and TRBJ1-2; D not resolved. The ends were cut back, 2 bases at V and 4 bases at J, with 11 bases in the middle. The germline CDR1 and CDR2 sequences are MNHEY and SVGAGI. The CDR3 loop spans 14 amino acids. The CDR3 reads CASSYTVGFYGYTF. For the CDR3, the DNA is TGTGCCAGCAGTTACACCGTGGGGTTCTATGGCTACACCTTC.

In nucleotides, the CDR3 is TGCGCCAGCAGCTTTCGACAGGGGGCGAACTATGGCTACACCTTC. It translates to CASSFRQGANYGYTF. The chain couples TRBV5-1 to TRBJ1-2; 10 nucleotides line up with TRBD1. CDR1 is SGHRS and CDR2 is YFSETQ in the germline V gene. CDR3 size: 15 residues. After removal of 2 bases from V and 2 bases from J, the junction contained 3 bases not matched to a gene.